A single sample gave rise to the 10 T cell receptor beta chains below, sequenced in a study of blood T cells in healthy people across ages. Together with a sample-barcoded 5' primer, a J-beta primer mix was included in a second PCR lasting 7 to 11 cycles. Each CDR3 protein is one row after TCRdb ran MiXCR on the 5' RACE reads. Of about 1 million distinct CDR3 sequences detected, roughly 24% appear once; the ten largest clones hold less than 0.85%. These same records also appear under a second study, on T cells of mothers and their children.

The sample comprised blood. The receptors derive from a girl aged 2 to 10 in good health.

CDR3 nucleotide sequence: TGTGCCAGCAGCTCGACCCCACGCCAAGAGACCCAGTACTTC. Protein product: CASSSTPRQETQYF. This chain joins TRBV7-9 and TRBJ2-5, with unresolved D. CDR3 size: 14 residues. Germline lookup yields CDR1 SEHNR and CDR2 FQNEAQ (reference sequence). Trimming took 4 bases from V and 1 from J, leaving 10 bases between them.

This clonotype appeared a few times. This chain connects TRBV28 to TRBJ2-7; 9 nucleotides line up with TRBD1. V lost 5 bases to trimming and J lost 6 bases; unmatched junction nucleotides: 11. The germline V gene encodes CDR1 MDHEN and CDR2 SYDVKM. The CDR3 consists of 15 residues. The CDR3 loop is CASSVTGTGLREQYF. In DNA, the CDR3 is TGTGCCAGCAGTGTTACCGGGACAGGGCTCCGCGAGCAGTACTTC.

The CDR3 sequence: CSASNSGGKNIQYF. The DNA for the CDR3 is TGCAGTGCCTCCAATAGCGGCGGCAAAAACATTCAGTACTTC. The rearrangement joins TRBV20-1 to TRBJ2-4; the D gene is possibly TRBD2 (6 bases). The CDR3 length is 14 residues. Germline V gene data show CDR1 as DFQATT and CDR2 as SNEGSKA (reference sequence). The V end lost 6 bases, the J end lost 3 bases, and 15 bases lay between the germline ends.

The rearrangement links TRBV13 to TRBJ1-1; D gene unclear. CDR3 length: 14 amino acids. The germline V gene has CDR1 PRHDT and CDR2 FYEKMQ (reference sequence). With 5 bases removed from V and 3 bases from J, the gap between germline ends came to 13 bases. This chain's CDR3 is CASSPYLDDTEAFF. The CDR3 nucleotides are TGTGCCAGCAGCCCTTACCTTGACGACACTGAAGCTTTCTTT.

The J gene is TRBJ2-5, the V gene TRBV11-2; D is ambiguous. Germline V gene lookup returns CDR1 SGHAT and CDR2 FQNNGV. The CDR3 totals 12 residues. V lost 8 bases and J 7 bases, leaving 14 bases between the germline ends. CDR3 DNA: TGTGCCAGCTCCTTATCCTTTACGACCCAGTACTTC. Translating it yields CASSLSFTTQYF.

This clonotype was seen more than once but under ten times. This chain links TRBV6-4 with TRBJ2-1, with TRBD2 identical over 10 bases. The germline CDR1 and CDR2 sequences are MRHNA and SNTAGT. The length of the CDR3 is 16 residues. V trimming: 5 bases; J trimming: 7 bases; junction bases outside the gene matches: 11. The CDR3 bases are TGTGCCAGCAGTCCCCTAGGAGCGGGAGGGATTAATGAGCAGTTCTTC. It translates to CASSPLGAGGINEQFF.

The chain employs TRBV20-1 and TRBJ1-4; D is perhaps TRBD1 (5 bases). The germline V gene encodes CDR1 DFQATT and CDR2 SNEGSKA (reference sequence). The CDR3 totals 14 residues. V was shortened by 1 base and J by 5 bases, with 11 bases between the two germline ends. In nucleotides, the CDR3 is TGCAGTGCTAGAGTTGGACAAGTAAATGAAAAACTGTTTTTT. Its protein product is CSARVGQVNEKLFF.

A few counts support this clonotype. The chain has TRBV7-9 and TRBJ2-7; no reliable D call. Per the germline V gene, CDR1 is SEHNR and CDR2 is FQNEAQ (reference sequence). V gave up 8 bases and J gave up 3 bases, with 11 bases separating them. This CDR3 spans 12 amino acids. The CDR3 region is CASASFLYEQYF. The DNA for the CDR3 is TGTGCCAGCGCAAGTTTTCTCTACGAGCAGTACTTC.

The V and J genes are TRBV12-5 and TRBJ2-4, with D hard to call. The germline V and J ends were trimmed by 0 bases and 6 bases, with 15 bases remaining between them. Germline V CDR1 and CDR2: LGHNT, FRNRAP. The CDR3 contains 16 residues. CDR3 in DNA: TGTGCTAGTGGTTTGGTAGTAAGCAGAACCGGAAACATTCAGTACTTC. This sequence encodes CASGLVVSRTGNIQYF.

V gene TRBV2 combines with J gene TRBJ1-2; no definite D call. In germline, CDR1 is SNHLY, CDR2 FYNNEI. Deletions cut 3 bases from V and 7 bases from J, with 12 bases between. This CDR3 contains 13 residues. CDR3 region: CASSDSILSGYTF. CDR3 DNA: TGTGCCAGCAGTGACTCAATTTTAAGTGGCTACACCTTC.